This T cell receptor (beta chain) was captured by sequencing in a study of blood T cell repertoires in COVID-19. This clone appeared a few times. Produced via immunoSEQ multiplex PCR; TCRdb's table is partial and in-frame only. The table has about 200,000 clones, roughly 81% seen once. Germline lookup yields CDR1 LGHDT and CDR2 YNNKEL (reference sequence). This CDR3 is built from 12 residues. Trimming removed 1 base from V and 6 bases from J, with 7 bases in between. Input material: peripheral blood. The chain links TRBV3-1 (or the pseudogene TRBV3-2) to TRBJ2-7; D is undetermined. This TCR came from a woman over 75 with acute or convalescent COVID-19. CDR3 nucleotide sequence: TGTGCCAGCAGCCAAGTAACTGGCGAGCAGTACTTC. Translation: CASSQVTGEQYF.